The present TCR beta chain was sequenced within a study of OX40 agonist ivuxolimab in advanced cancers. Study background: Given to patients was ivuxolimab, an agonistic anti-OX40 (CD134) antibody. Study outcomes and limitations: Among T cells, CD8+ cells averaged more expanded clones than CD4+ cells.

Profiling relied on immunoSEQ multiplex PCR, and the TCRdb table lists in-frame clones only, not all of them. The sample lists under 75,000 clones; around 86% were seen once. The germline V gene has CDR1 MNHEY and CDR2 SVGAGI. V gave up 7 bases and J gave up 0 bases, with 9 bases separating them. CDR3 length: 14 residues. Comment on this clone: Its cognate antigen is unknown.

The starting material was CD4+ or CD8+ T cells sorted from blood, obtained in a trial of the OX40 agonist ivuxolimab. J is TRBJ1-4 and V is TRBV6-5; D uncertain. This receptor was taken from an adult with an advanced solid tumor such as melanoma, head and neck, liver or kidney cancer. In DNA form, the CDR3 reads TGTGCCAGCACAGTGGTTGCAACTAATGAAAAACTGTTTTTT. Protein product: CASTVVATNEKLFF.